The rows below give T cell receptor beta chains drawn from one sample of a study of cytomegalovirus exposure and HLA in healthy donors. Libraries were prepared by immunoSEQ multiplex PCR; TCRdb keeps only in-frame clonotypes and omits some of them. The table lists approximately 100,000 clones, 65% to 80% of them singletons. Sample: PBMCs. These receptors all come from a man between 40 and 49 years old in good health and CMV-seropositive. Both conserved end residues are part of each CDR3. A D gene is named only where the DNA matches it firmly. Clone sizes are given selectively: once, few, many, or a class where the clone is expanded.

cdr3_aa: CASSTRGAGSYEQYF
cdr3_nt: TGTGCCAGCAGTACTCGGGGGGCCGGTTCCTACGAGCAGTACTTC
clone_size: NA
j_call: TRBJ2-7
d_call: NA
v_call: TRBV6-5

cdr3_aa: CASSPPPRNRVYTGELFF
cdr3_nt: TGTGCCAGCAGCCCCCCCCCGCGGAACAGGGTATACACCGGGGAGCTGTTTTTT
clone_size: NA
j_call: TRBJ2-2
d_call: NA
v_call: TRBV27

cdr3_aa: CASMAGAINEQFF
cdr3_nt: TGTGCCAGCATGGCGGGGGCCATCAATGAGCAGTTCTTC
clone_size: NA
j_call: TRBJ2-1
d_call: NA
v_call: TRBV11-2

cdr3_aa: CASSQTSGEGTDTQYF
cdr3_nt: TGTGCCAGCAGCCAGACTAGCGGGGAAGGCACAGATACGCAGTATTTT
clone_size: NA
j_call: TRBJ2-3
d_call: TRBD2
v_call: TRBV7-9

cdr3_aa: CASSSRRGLPNTGELFF
cdr3_nt: TGTGCCAGCAGCTCACGGAGGGGACTTCCAAACACCGGGGAGCTGTTTTTT
clone_size: NA
j_call: TRBJ2-2
d_call: NA
v_call: TRBV7-9

cdr3_aa: CASRQGYSNQPQHF
cdr3_nt: TGTGCCAGCAGACAGGGTTATAGCAATCAGCCCCAGCATTTT
clone_size: NA
j_call: TRBJ1-5
d_call: NA
v_call: TRBV2

cdr3_aa: CASSPERRTGHPYEQYF
cdr3_nt: TGTGCCAGCAGCCCTGAGAGGCGGACAGGCCACCCCTACGAGCAGTACTTC
clone_size: NA
j_call: TRBJ2-7
d_call: TRBD1
v_call: TRBV7-8

cdr3_aa: CASSLGGGGAGETQYF
cdr3_nt: TGTGCCAGCAGCTTGGGGGGCGGGGGGGCAGGGGAGACCCAGTACTTC
clone_size: NA
j_call: TRBJ2-5
d_call: TRBD2
v_call: TRBV5-6

cdr3_aa: CATSREVTGAYEQYF
cdr3_nt: TGTGCCACCAGCAGAGAGGTGACAGGGGCCTACGAGCAGTACTTC
clone_size: NA
j_call: TRBJ2-7
d_call: TRBD1
v_call: TRBV15

cdr3_aa: CASSYKQVGNEQFF
cdr3_nt: TGTGCCAGCAGTTACAAGCAGGTCGGCAATGAGCAGTTCTTC
clone_size: NA
j_call: TRBJ2-1
d_call: NA
v_call: TRBV6-6

cdr3_aa: CASSPRTGAGNEQFF
cdr3_nt: TGTGCCAGCAGCCCTCGGACAGGGGCGGGCAATGAGCAGTTCTTC
clone_size: few
j_call: TRBJ2-1
d_call: TRBD1
v_call: TRBV9